The clone carrying this T cell receptor (beta chain) came up a few times. The antigen remains undetermined. The data derive from a study of T cells in localized non-small cell lung cancer. Study conclusions and caveats: Heterogeneity remains possible, as sequencing covered one tumor region only. Higher T cell density in the blood was associated with longer overall survival, whereas higher adjacent-lung clonality associated with shorter survival. Among the top 100 tumor clones, a median 57 appeared in adjacent lung. Uninvolved adjacent lung had the highest recorded T cell clonality, with tumor below it.

The CDR3 totals 12 residues. CDR1 is SGHRS and CDR2 is YFSETQ in the germline V gene. Trimming removed 4 bases from V and 8 bases from J, with 12 bases in between. Libraries were prepared by immunoSEQ multiplex PCR; TCRdb keeps only in-frame clonotypes and omits some of them. This table has roughly 30,000 clones, under 95% appearing once. The sample in question was peripheral blood, obtained before any cancer treatment. This rearrangement joins TRBV5-1 to TRBJ1-1; a possible D gene is TRBD1 (6 bases). The clonotype originates from a female donor of 60 years or more with stage I lung adenocarcinoma. DNA for the CDR3: TGCGCCAGCAGCCCACAGGGAAGGGAAGCTTTCTTT. Its translation: CASSPQGREAFF.